These 13 T cell receptor beta chains share one sample of origin, sequenced in a study of CD8+ T cells in alopecia areata. Treatment specified: oral pan-JAK inhibitor, 5-10 mg twice daily. The authors extracted RNA and reverse transcribed it into cDNA as the sequencing template. The method was immunoSEQ multiplex PCR; TCRdb's version includes in-frame clones alone and lacks a portion of them. The table includes roughly 220,000 clones, more than 60% detected once. Source: CD4+ T cells sorted from blood, taken around week 44, from a patient treated with tofacitinib. The receptors come from a human donor with alopecia areata.

This clone was counted only a few times. The chain carries TRBV7-2 and TRBJ1-6; the D gene is possibly TRBD1 (5 bases). The CDR3 contains 15 residues. Trimming stripped 5 bases from V and 5 bases from J, with 13 bases between. The germline V gene encodes CDR1 SGHTA and CDR2 FQGNSA. CDR3 sequence reads: CASSPISGNNSPLHF. CDR3 coding DNA: TGTGCCAGCAGCCCGATTTCAGGGAATAATTCACCCCTCCACTTT.

The gene calls are TRBV29-1 and TRBJ1-2; D remains unclear. The CDR3 is made up of 14 amino acids. Trimming took off 6 bases at V and 1 base at J, with 15 bases between the two ends. Germline loops: CDR1 SQVTM, CDR2 ANQGSEA. In nucleotides, the CDR3 is TGCAGCGTCCCCTCTCGCGACCTTAACTATGGCTACACCTTC. This translates into CSVPSRDLNYGYTF.

The chain is built from TRBV7-2 and TRBJ2-6, with unresolved D. Deletions cut 8 bases from V and 0 bases from J, with 5 bases between. The germline V gene has CDR1 SGHTA and CDR2 FQGNSA. This CDR3 is built from 13 residues. The CDR3, as DNA: TGTGCCAGCGCCCCCTCTGGGGCCAACGTCCTGACTTTC. Protein product: CASAPSGANVLTF.

The V call is TRBV5-6, the J call TRBJ1-2; 8 nucleotides agree with TRBD1. Germline assignment: CDR1 SGHDT and CDR2 YYEEEE. The CDR3 is 14 residues long. V shed 7 bases and J 8 bases; nucleotides not matched to a gene: 13. The CDR3: CASAWGRGPEGYTF. The CDR3 DNA is TGTGCCAGCGCTTGGGGCAGGGGGCCGGAAGGCTACACCTTC.

V gene TRBV29-1 combines with J gene TRBJ1-2; no clear D gene. CDR1 and CDR2 (germline): SQVTM, ANQGSEA. With 0 bases removed from V and 8 bases from J, the gap between germline ends came to 4 bases. This CDR3 has 10 amino acids. CDR3 protein: CSVEEGGYTF. The CDR3, as DNA: TGCAGCGTTGAAGAGGGGGGCTACACCTTC.

The chain employs TRBV10-3 and TRBJ1-2; tentative D call: TRBD1 (5 bases). V shed 2 bases and J shed 12 bases, with 16 bases lying between them. The CDR3 is 13 amino acids. From germline, CDR1 is ENHRY and CDR2 SYGVKD. The CDR3 protein is CAISEGTNGGDTF. The CDR3 DNA is TGTGCCATCAGTGAGGGGACGAACGGTGGGGACACCTTC.

The chain is built from TRBV7-2 and TRBJ2-3, with TRBD2 matching 12 bases. The germline V gene has CDR1 SGHTA and CDR2 FQGNSA. Trimming at V came to 5 bases and at J to 2 bases, leaving 5 bases not matched to a gene. The CDR3 runs 16 residues. The CDR3 nucleotides are TGTGCCAGCAGCCCATGGACTAGCGGGATCACAGATACGCAGTATTTT. This encodes CASSPWTSGITDTQYF. Full variable domain (remainder filled in from reference TRBV7-2 and TRBJ2-3): GAGVSQSPSNKVTEKGKDVELRCDPISGHTALYWYRQSLGQGLEFLIYFQGNSAPDKSGLPSDRFSAERTGGSVSTLTIQRTQQEDSAVYLCASSPWTSGITDTQYFGPGTRLTVL.

CDR3 in amino acids: CASSNPGTNEAFF. The CDR3 DNA reads as TGCGCCAGCAGCAACCCAGGTACCAATGAAGCTTTCTTT. The chain is built from TRBV5-1 and TRBJ1-1; D gene unclear. Germline-derived CDR1 and CDR2 are SGHRS and YFSETQ. This CDR3 comprises 13 residues. Trimming shortened V by 4 bases and J by 7 bases, and 14 bases separated the two germline ends.

The chain recombines TRBV7-2 with TRBJ2-3; TRBD2 agrees at 7 bases. Germline V gene lookup returns CDR1 SGHTA and CDR2 FQGNSA. There are 19 residues in the CDR3. V dropped 4 bases and J dropped 2; count of bases not matched to a gene: 18. The CDR3 region has the DNA TGTGCCAGCAGCTCCCTAATAGCGGGTCCAGGGACTGCCACAGATACGCAGTATTTT. It encodes CASSSLIAGPGTATDTQYF.

This clone has more than one count but fewer than ten. The V and J genes are TRBV2 and TRBJ2-1, with D perhaps matching TRBD2 (6 bases). The V end lost 3 bases, the J end lost 0 bases, and 15 bases lay between the germline ends. Germline values: CDR1 SNHLY, CDR2 FYNNEI. The CDR3 sequence is 17 residues long. The CDR3 reads CASSDVNSGISYNEQFF. CDR3 nucleotide sequence: TGTGCCAGCAGTGATGTTAATAGCGGAATCTCCTACAATGAGCAGTTCTTC.

The V and J genes are TRBV30 and TRBJ1-2, with D hard to call. The ends were cut back, 4 bases at V and 3 bases at J, with 12 bases in the middle. CDR1 is GTSNPN, CDR2 SVGIG, per germline (reference sequence). The CDR3 has 13 amino acids. CDR3 sequence: CAWTRDGHYGYTF. For the CDR3, the DNA is TGTGCCTGGACCCGAGATGGTCACTATGGCTACACCTTC.

This clone showed up just once. J is TRBJ1-1 and V is TRBV18, with unresolved D. CDR3 size: 13 residues. CDR1 and CDR2 (germline): KGHSH, LQKENI. Between the trimmed V and J ends, which lost 4 bases and 3 bases, there was a span of 9 bases. The CDR3 loop reads CASSQQVDTEAFF. For the CDR3, the DNA is TGTGCCAGCTCACAGCAAGTGGACACTGAAGCTTTCTTT.

The V and J genes are TRBV4-2 and TRBJ2-1; weak D call: TRBD2 (6 bases). V dropped 1 base and J dropped 7 bases, with 14 bases sitting between them. Germline-derived CDR1 and CDR2 are LGHNA and YNFKEQ. The CDR3 has 15 residues. The CDR3: CASSQALLASNEQFF. The DNA of the CDR3 is TGTGCCAGCAGCCAAGCCCTTCTAGCGTCGAATGAGCAGTTCTTC.